This TCR beta chain was obtained from a study of blood T cell repertoires in COVID-19. Overall study: Acute and convalescent COVID-19 specimens originated in the United States, Italy and Spain. In each case, the material was cDNA or gDNA derived from T cells, B-cell-depleted T cells, or PBMCs.

In the authors' workflow: Using reference gene primer amplification, nucleated cell counts were estimated. Assay: immunoSEQ multiplex PCR; the TCRdb copy retains only in-frame clones and omits some. V and J calls and clone size are copied from that table; D and trimming were computed from the DNA. The sample consists of 100,000 or so clones, roughly 84% of them appearing once. The sequence was obtained from a woman in her fifties or sixties with acute or convalescent COVID-19. What was sequenced was peripheral blood.

CDR3 sequence (DNA): TGTGCCAGCAGCCAAGTTTGGGCCGGCGAGCAGTACTTC. This codes for CASSQVWAGEQYF. The chain combines TRBV14 with TRBJ2-7; D ambiguous. V lost 1 base, J lost 6 bases, and 10 bases lay in between. Germline CDR1 is SGHDN and CDR2 is FVKESK. This CDR3 has 13 amino acids.